The table lists the clone carrying this TCR beta chain with a few counts. Its specificity is not known. Amplified TCR beta CDR3 regions came from RNA transcripts. In the first-round RT-PCR of the TCR CDR3, the HTBI primer set was used. One entry per CDR3 protein, called by TCRdb with MiXCR from the multiplex PCR reads. The repertoire has around 600,000 distinct CDR3 sequences, over 12% of them found once; the top ten carry about 6.6%. The data originate from a study of T cells in Graves' hyperthyroidism and ophthalmopathy. Study-wide results and limits: Ophthalmopathy stood apart from stable hyperthyroidism in a 13 V-J model. Median prediction lead before ophthalmopathy onset was 6 to 8 months with the model.

V trimming: 0 bases; J trimming: 4 bases; junction bases outside the gene matches: 4. Germline V gene lookup returns CDR1 GTSNPN and CDR2 SVGIG (reference sequence). The CDR3 runs to 14 residues. Each diagnosis drew on symptoms, thyroxine, TRAb, thyroid ultrasound and orbital computed tomography findings. The sequenced sample consisted of blood. The TCR originated in a woman aged 18-29 years with Graves' ophthalmopathy. This chain uses TRBV30 with TRBJ2-7, with TRBD2 matching over 9 bases. The CDR3 spells CAWSVLAGAYEQYF. The DNA for the CDR3 is TGTGCCTGGAGTGTACTAGCGGGTGCTTACGAGCAGTACTTC.